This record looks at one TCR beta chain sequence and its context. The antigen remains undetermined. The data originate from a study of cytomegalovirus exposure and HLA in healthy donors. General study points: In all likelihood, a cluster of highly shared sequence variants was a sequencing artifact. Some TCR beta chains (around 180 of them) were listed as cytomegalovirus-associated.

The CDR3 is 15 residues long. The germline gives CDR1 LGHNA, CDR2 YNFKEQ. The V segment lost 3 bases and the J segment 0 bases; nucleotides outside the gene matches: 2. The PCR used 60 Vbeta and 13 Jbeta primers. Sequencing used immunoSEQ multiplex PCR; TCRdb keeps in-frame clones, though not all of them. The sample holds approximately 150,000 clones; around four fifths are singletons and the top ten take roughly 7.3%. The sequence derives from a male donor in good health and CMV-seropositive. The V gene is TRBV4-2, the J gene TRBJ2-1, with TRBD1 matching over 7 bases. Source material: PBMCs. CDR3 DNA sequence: TGTGCCAGCAGCCATCCAGGGGGCTCCTACAATGAGCAGTTCTTC. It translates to CASSHPGGSYNEQFF.